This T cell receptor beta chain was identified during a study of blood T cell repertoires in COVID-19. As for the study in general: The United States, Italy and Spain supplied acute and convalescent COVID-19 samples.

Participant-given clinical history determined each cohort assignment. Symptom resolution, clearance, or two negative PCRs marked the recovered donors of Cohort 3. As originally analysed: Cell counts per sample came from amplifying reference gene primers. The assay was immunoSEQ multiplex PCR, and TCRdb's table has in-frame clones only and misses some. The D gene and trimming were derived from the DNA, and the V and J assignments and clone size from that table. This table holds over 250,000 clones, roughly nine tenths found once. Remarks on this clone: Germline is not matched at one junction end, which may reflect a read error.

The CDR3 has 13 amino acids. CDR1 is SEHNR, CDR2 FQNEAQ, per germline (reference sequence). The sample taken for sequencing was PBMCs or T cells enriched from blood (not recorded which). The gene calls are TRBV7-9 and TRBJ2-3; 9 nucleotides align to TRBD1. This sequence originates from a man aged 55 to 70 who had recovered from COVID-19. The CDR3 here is CATQRDLGDRENF. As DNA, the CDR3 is TGTGCCACCCAAAGGGATCTGGGGGACAGGGAGAATTTT.